One and the same sample provided the 10 T cell receptor beta chains below, sequenced in a study of blood T cell repertoires in COVID-19. Sequencing used immunoSEQ multiplex PCR; TCRdb keeps in-frame clones, though not all of them. Of roughly 90,000 clones in the sample, 75% to 90% were seen once. The source material was peripheral blood. These receptors were taken from a woman of 80 years or more with active COVID-19.

The V call is TRBV7-2, the J call TRBJ2-2, with 10 bases matching TRBD2. Trimming at V came to 5 bases and at J to 3 bases, leaving 6 bases not matched to a gene. The CDR3 is made up of 16 amino acids. The germline CDR1 and CDR2 sequences are SGHTA and FQGNSA. The CDR3 DNA is TGTGCCAGCAGCCCTTCTAGCGGGAGCCACACCGGGGAGCTGTTTTTT. Its translation is CASSPSSGSHTGELFF.

The chain combines TRBV5-1 with TRBJ2-2; 7 bases are a match to TRBD1. The V segment lost 5 bases and the J segment 2 bases; nucleotides outside the gene matches: 9. Looked up from germline, CDR1 is SGHRS and CDR2 is YFSETQ. CDR3 length: 16 amino acids. CDR3 nucleotide sequence: TGCGCCAGCAGGCCCGGGACAGCAGTAAACACCGGGGAGCTGTTTTTT. Amino acids: CASRPGTAVNTGELFF. Full variable domain (rest looked up from reference TRBV5-1 and TRBJ2-2): KAGVTQTPRYLIKTRGQQVTLSCSPISGHRSVSWYQQTPGQGLQFLFEYFSETQRNKGNFPGRFSGRQFSNSRSEMNVSTLELGDSALYLCASRPGTAVNTGELFFGEGSRLTVL.

The J gene is TRBJ2-2, the V gene TRBV9; unclear D gene. Per the germline V gene, CDR1 is SGDLS and CDR2 is YYNGEE. The CDR3 consists of 14 residues. The V gene lost 3 bases and the J gene lost 3 bases, with 9 bases spanning the gap. This CDR3 reads CASSGSGYTGELFF. Written as DNA, the CDR3 is TGTGCCAGCAGCGGGTCAGGTTACACCGGGGAGCTGTTTTTT.

The gene calls are TRBV5-4 and TRBJ2-3, with D tentatively TRBD2 (6 bases). Germline V gene sequence: CDR1 SGHNT, CDR2 YYREEE (reference sequence). The CDR3 spans 15 residues. Trimming pared 1 base from V and 0 bases from J, leaving 9 bases between. In nucleotides, the CDR3 is TGTGCCAGCAGCTTGACTAGCCTAAGCACAGATACGCAGTATTTT. Its protein is CASSLTSLSTDTQYF.

The chain employs TRBV18 and TRBJ1-1; maybe TRBD1 (6 bases). Germline V gene lookup returns CDR1 KGHSH and CDR2 LQKENI. The CDR3 covers 16 residues. Deletions cut 5 bases from V and 4 bases from J, with 20 bases between. This CDR3 is CASSSVFGGRGTEAFF. The CDR3 nucleotides read TGTGCCAGCTCATCAGTTTTTGGGGGCCGGGGCACTGAAGCTTTCTTT.

The chain employs TRBV7-9 and TRBJ1-2; TRBD1 might be the D (5 bases). The CDR3 covers 16 residues. Deletions cut 4 bases from V and 9 bases from J, with 24 bases between. CDR1 is SEHNR and CDR2 is FQNEAQ in the germline V gene (reference sequence). CDR3 in amino acids: CASSSSDSYIVSSYTF. The CDR3 nucleotides are TGTGCCAGCAGCTCTTCAGACAGTTATATTGTCTCTAGCTACACCTTC.

The CDR3 DNA reads as TGTGCCAGCAGCTCAACTAGTTACAATGAGCAGTTCTTC. Protein product: CASSSTSYNEQFF. The genes are TRBV7-8 and TRBJ2-1, with D tentatively TRBD2 (5 bases). The ends were cut back, 4 bases at V and 4 bases at J, with 8 bases in the middle. The CDR3 length is 13 residues. CDR1 is SGHVS and CDR2 is FQNEAQ in the germline V gene.

The rearrangement uses TRBV2 and TRBJ2-2; D possibly corresponds to TRBD1 (5 bases). CDR1 and CDR2 (germline): SNHLY, FYNNEI. V was cut by 3 bases and J by 2 bases, with 7 bases left in between. The CDR3 runs to 14 residues. The CDR3 DNA is TGTGCCAGCAGTGACAGGGTAAACACCGGGGAGCTGTTTTTT. Translating gives CASSDRVNTGELFF.

The chain joins TRBV18 to TRBJ2-3; D perhaps matches TRBD2 (7 bases). CDR1 and CDR2 (germline): KGHSH, LQKENI. The CDR3 spans 17 residues. The V and J ends lost 2 bases and 3 bases respectively, with 18 bases between them. The CDR3 region has the DNA TGTGCCAGCTCACCAGTCGCTAGCGGAGGGGGGACAGATACGCAGTATTTT. Encoded protein: CASSPVASGGGTDTQYF.

The chain joins TRBV4-1 to TRBJ1-5; maybe TRBD1 (6 bases). Looked up from germline, CDR1 is MGHRA and CDR2 is YSYEKL. This CDR3 is built from 15 residues. The germline V and J ends were trimmed by 4 bases and 11 bases, with 21 bases remaining between them. CDR3 region: CASSLGAGAQWAQHF. The CDR3 DNA follows: TGCGCCAGCAGCCTGGGGGCAGGGGCCCAATGGGCCCAGCATTTT.